The T cell receptor beta chain under discussion was sequenced for a study of control samples from healthy donors and cancer patients. The CDR3 is 15 amino acids. Profiled with immunoSEQ multiplex PCR; TCRdb holds only in-frame clones, not every one. The table includes fewer than 200,000 clones, around 93% detected once. The sequencing input was blood. This TCR came from a woman aged 60 to 75 in good health. The chain combines TRBV12-1 with TRBJ1-6. TRBV12-1 is deemed a pseudogene. The CDR3 protein is CASSFPLYLRSPLHF. CDR3 nucleotide sequence: TGTGCCAGCAGCTTTCCTCTCTATCTGAGATCACCCCTCCACTTT.